A selection of T cell receptor beta chains follows, all from one sample in a study of blood T cell repertoires in COVID-19. Sequencing used immunoSEQ multiplex PCR; TCRdb keeps in-frame clones, though not all of them. The sample includes 70,000 to 85,000 clones, almost 85% of them seen just once. The specimen sequenced was peripheral blood. The source of these receptors is a man aged 55 to 69 with acute or convalescent COVID-19. CDR3s include the opening cysteine and the closing phenylalanine or tryptophan. Fields, in order: CDR3 DNA, CDR3 protein, CDR3 length, D gene, V gene, clone size, J gene. The D gene is left open where the match is weak. A clone size is listed for some rows: how often the clone was seen (once, few, many), or a class if it is expanded.

CDR3nt: TGTGCCAGCAGTTATTACGACAGGGGGCTTAGCAATCAGCCCCAGCATTTT
CDR3aa: CASSYYDRGLSNQPQHF
len: 17
d_gene: TRBD1
v_gene: TRBV6-2/TRBV6-3
abundance: -
j_gene: TRBJ1-5

CDR3nt: TGTGCCAGTATGGGTCAGACAGGGGGTAATTCACCCCTCCACTTT
CDR3aa: CASMGQTGGNSPLHF
len: 15
d_gene: TRBD1
v_gene: TRBV19
abundance: few
j_gene: TRBJ1-6

CDR3nt: TGTGCCAGCCGACAGGGGACGGGAAACACCATATATTTT
CDR3aa: CASRQGTGNTIYF
len: 13
d_gene: TRBD1
v_gene: TRBV18
abundance: -
j_gene: TRBJ1-3

CDR3nt: TGTGCCAGCAGTGCCCTAGCGGGGGCCGTCACAGATACGCAGTATTTT
CDR3aa: CASSALAGAVTDTQYF
len: 16
d_gene: TRBD2
v_gene: TRBV6-4
abundance: many
j_gene: TRBJ2-3

CDR3nt: TGTGCCAGCAGCCTGGGACAGAGTTTGGATACGCAGTATTTT
CDR3aa: CASSLGQSLDTQYF
len: 14
d_gene: TRBD1
v_gene: TRBV6-5
abundance: -
j_gene: TRBJ2-3

CDR3nt: TGTGCCAGCAATAAGGACAGGGCGGTCGGGGAGCTGTTTTTT
CDR3aa: CASNKDRAVGELFF
len: 14
d_gene: TRBD1
v_gene: TRBV6-5
abundance: -
j_gene: TRBJ2-2

CDR3nt: TGTGTCTCAGGGGATAGGAACTATGGCTACACCTTC
CDR3aa: CVSGDRNYGYTF
len: 12
d_gene: -
v_gene: TRBV12-3/TRBV12-4
abundance: -
j_gene: TRBJ1-2

CDR3nt: TGTGCCAGCAAGGTCCAGGGATACTATGGCTACACCTTC
CDR3aa: CASKVQGYYGYTF
len: 13
d_gene: -
v_gene: TRBV6-5
abundance: few
j_gene: TRBJ1-2

CDR3nt: TGTGCCATCAGTGTCTGGGAGACAGGGGCCTACGAGCAGTACTTC
CDR3aa: CAISVWETGAYEQYF
len: 15
d_gene: TRBD1
v_gene: TRBV10-3
abundance: -
j_gene: TRBJ2-7

CDR3nt: TGTGCCAGCAGTTACCACCTCGACAACTACGAGCAGTACTTC
CDR3aa: CASSYHLDNYEQYF
len: 14
d_gene: -
v_gene: TRBV6-5
abundance: -
j_gene: TRBJ2-7

CDR3nt: TGTGCCAGCTCCGGGACAGGGAATGAGGGTGAAAAACTGTTTTTT
CDR3aa: CASSGTGNEGEKLFF
len: 15
d_gene: TRBD1
v_gene: TRBV2
abundance: -
j_gene: TRBJ1-4

CDR3nt: TGTGCCAGCTTCGCCGGGACAGATAATTCACCCCTCCACTTT
CDR3aa: CASFAGTDNSPLHF
len: 14
d_gene: TRBD1
v_gene: TRBV9
abundance: -
j_gene: TRBJ1-6

CDR3nt: TGTGCCAGCAGCGTAGGGGGCCAGCAGTACGAGCAGTACTTC
CDR3aa: CASSVGGQQYEQYF
len: 14
d_gene: -
v_gene: TRBV9
abundance: -
j_gene: TRBJ2-7

CDR3nt: TGTGCCACCAGCAGAGATCAAGGTATCAGGTCAAATCAGCCCCAGCATTTT
CDR3aa: CATSRDQGIRSNQPQHF
len: 17
d_gene: -
v_gene: TRBV15
abundance: -
j_gene: TRBJ1-5

CDR3nt: TGCGCCAGCAGCTTGGGTACAGGGGGCGAAGGCTACACCTTC
CDR3aa: CASSLGTGGEGYTF
len: 14
d_gene: TRBD1
v_gene: TRBV5-1
abundance: -
j_gene: TRBJ1-2